These 19 T cell receptor beta chains came from one sample sequenced in a study of T cell repertoires in cytomegalovirus infection. One entry per CDR3 protein results from TCRdb running MiXCR on the reads. Among approximately 700,000 distinct CDR3 sequences listed, roughly a third were seen once. Sequencing input: PBMCs. The receptor source for this set is a human donor in good health (CMV status not recorded). Some clones in this sample may be carry-over from other donors' samples.

The chain recombines TRBV7-9 with TRBJ1-4; 7 positions agree with TRBD1. Per germline, CDR1 SEHNR and CDR2 FQNEAQ (reference sequence). This CDR3 has 15 amino acids. J gave up 8 bases and V 3 bases, and 9 bases lay outside the gene matches. The CDR3 sequence: CASSFSQGIEEKLFF. As DNA, the CDR3 is TGTGCCAGCAGCTTTTCACAGGGGATAGAGGAAAAACTGTTTTTT.

In its sample, this clonotype was seen a few times. This rearrangement joins TRBV5-5 to TRBJ2-2, with D maybe TRBD1 (6 bases). The V gene's germline CDR1 is SGHKS and CDR2 YYEKEE (reference sequence). This CDR3 is 15 amino acids long. V lost 0 bases and J 5 bases, leaving 11 bases between the germline ends. The CDR3 protein is CASSLVGRGTGELFF. In nucleotides, the CDR3 is TGTGCCAGCAGCTTGGTCGGCAGGGGTACCGGGGAGCTGTTTTTT.

V and J are TRBV24-1 and TRBJ2-3; 10 positions agree with TRBD2. The CDR3 length is 16 residues. V shed 4 bases and J 2 bases; nucleotides not matched to a gene: 5. The V gene's germline CDR1 is KGHDR and CDR2 SFDVKD. CDR3 nucleotide sequence: TGTGCCACCAGTGACTCGACTAGCGGGTACACAGATACGCAGTATTTT. Its protein product is CATSDSTSGYTDTQYF.

This clonotype was picked up a small number of times. The chain has TRBV7-2 and TRBJ2-2; possible D gene TRBD2, 6 bases. This CDR3 is 13 amino acids long. The V gene's germline CDR1 is SGHTA and CDR2 FQGNSA. Trimming pared 9 bases from V and 4 bases from J, leaving 12 bases between. CDR3 DNA sequence: TGTGCCAGTACGGGACTCCGCACCGGGGAGCTGTTTTTT. Amino acids: CASTGLRTGELFF.

This clonotype occurred a few times. This chain connects TRBV7-2 to TRBJ1-1; maybe TRBD1 (6 bases). V was cut by 5 bases and J by 8 bases, with 18 bases left in between. The V gene's germline CDR1 is SGHTA and CDR2 FQGNSA. The length of the CDR3 is 14 residues. CDR3 in amino acids: CASSHGGFMTEAFF. DNA of the CDR3: TGTGCCAGCAGCCATGGGGGCTTTATGACAGAAGCTTTCTTT. Filled out from reference TRBV7-2 and TRBJ1-1, the complete variable domain reads GAGVSQSPSNKVTEKGKDVELRCDPISGHTALYWYRQSLGQGLEFLIYFQGNSAPDKSGLPSDRFSAERTGGSVSTLTIQRTQQEDSAVYLCASSHGGFMTEAFFGQGTRLTVV.

The V call is TRBV10-3, the J call TRBJ1-1, with unresolved D. V was shortened by 11 bases and J by 6 bases, with 13 bases between the two germline ends. The CDR3 is 11 residues long. The germline V gene has CDR1 ENHRY and CDR2 SYGVKD. CDR3 sequence reads: CAAVTGSEAFF. CDR3 sequence (DNA): TGTGCCGCCGTAACCGGGTCTGAAGCTTTCTTT.

This clonotype was seen only once. V is TRBV14 and J is TRBJ2-6; 10 bases are shared with TRBD1. There are 16 residues in the CDR3. Germline V gene data show CDR1 as SGHDN and CDR2 as FVKESK. V shed 8 bases and J 0 bases; nucleotides not matched to a gene: 4. Here the CDR3 reads CASGQGVSSGANVLTF. CDR3 nucleotides: TGTGCCAGCGGACAGGGGGTGAGCTCTGGGGCCAACGTCCTGACTTTC.

This clonotype showed up just once. This chain joins TRBV6-2 or TRBV6-3 and TRBJ2-1; the D is unclear. Gene TRBJ2-7 matches the end of the DNA better, so the J call may be wrong. The CDR3 contains 12 residues. Germline V lookup: CDR1 MNHEY, CDR2 SVGEGT. The CDR3 DNA follows: TGTGCCAGCAAACTCGCTCGTGATGAGCAGTACTTC. Its protein is CASKLARDEQYF.

This chain uses TRBV11-1 with TRBJ1-1; D not certain. The CDR3 is 15 residues long. Germline CDR1 is SGHAT and CDR2 is FQDESV (reference sequence). Trimming stripped 5 bases from V and 1 base from J, with 14 bases between. CDR3 residues: CASSVNTVGNTEAFF. In DNA form, the CDR3 reads TGTGCCAGCAGCGTTAACACCGTCGGGAACACTGAAGCTTTCTTT.

This clonotype is a singleton in its sample. The chain is built from TRBV20-1 and TRBJ1-5, with 10 bases matching TRBD1. The CDR3 consists of 15 residues. The germline CDR1 and CDR2 sequences are DFQATT and SNEGSKA (reference sequence). Trimming cost V 5 bases and J 7 bases; bases outside gene matches: 11. CDR3 protein: CSASYRDRGRQPQHF. CDR3 nucleotide sequence: TGCAGTGCTTCATACCGGGACAGGGGAAGACAGCCCCAGCATTTT.

This chain connects TRBV24-1 to TRBJ2-3; possibly TRBD1 for D (6 bases). V lost 4 bases and J 2 bases, leaving 9 bases between the germline ends. The germline V gene has CDR1 KGHDR and CDR2 SFDVKD. The CDR3 is made up of 14 amino acids. CDR3 DNA sequence: TGTGCCACCAGTGAGGCAGGGGCCACAGATACGCAGTATTTT. It translates to CATSEAGATDTQYF.

Many counts were recorded for this clonotype. V usage is TRBV7-2 and J usage is TRBJ2-7; maybe TRBD1 (5 bases). In germline, CDR1 is SGHTA, CDR2 FQGNSA. The V and J ends lost 4 bases and 3 bases respectively, with 16 bases between them. The CDR3 runs to 15 residues. CDR3 bases: TGTGCCAGCAGCTCCGACAGCCTCGGAAACTACGAGCAGTACTTC. Translated: CASSSDSLGNYEQYF.

There are a few counts of this clonotype. The V call is TRBV5-4, the J call TRBJ1-1, with unresolved D. There are 15 residues in the CDR3. Per germline, CDR1 SGHNT and CDR2 YYREEE (reference sequence). The V gene lost 0 bases and the J gene lost 0 bases, with 9 bases spanning the gap. The CDR3 region has the DNA TGTGCCAGCAGCTTGGTTGGTCGGATGAACACTGAAGCTTTCTTT. Encoded protein: CASSLVGRMNTEAFF.

This clonotype showed up just once. This sequence joins TRBV20-1 and TRBJ1-6; D uncertain. The CDR3 sequence is 12 residues long. The V end was cut by 3 bases, the J end by 7 bases, with 7 bases between. Per germline, CDR1 DFQATT and CDR2 SNEGSKA (reference sequence). In DNA, the CDR3 is TGCAGTGCTAGGACGGTAAATTCACCCCTCCACTTT. Encoded protein: CSARTVNSPLHF.

This clonotype occurred a few times. The chain has TRBV19 and TRBJ2-7; the D is unclear. This CDR3 is 13 amino acids long. The V end was cut by 0 bases, the J end by 1 base, with 4 bases between. From germline, CDR1 is LNHDA and CDR2 SQIVND (reference sequence). The chain's CDR3 is CASSIDPSYEQYF. For the CDR3, the DNA is TGTGCCAGTAGTATAGACCCTTCCTACGAGCAGTACTTC. The full variable domain, in which reference TRBV19 and TRBJ2-7 provide the parts outside the CDR3, is DGGITQSPKYLFRKEGQNVTLSCEQNLNHDAMYWYRQDPGQGLRLIYYSQIVNDFQKGDIAEGYSVSREKKESFPLTVTSAQKNPTAFYLCASSIDPSYEQYFGPGTRLTVT.

The genes are TRBV27 and TRBJ1-1, with 9 bases aligning to TRBD1. V was clipped by 6 bases and J by 7 bases; unmatched bases: 0. Germline V CDR1 and CDR2: MNHEY, SMNVEV (reference sequence). The CDR3 spans 11 residues. CDR3 bases: TGTGCCAGCAGGGACAGGGGTGAAGCTTTCTTT. This translates into CASRDRGEAFF.

The rearrangement uses TRBV28 and TRBJ1-5, with 9 bases lining up with TRBD1. Germline CDR1 is MDHEN and CDR2 is SYDVKM. V dropped 11 bases and J dropped 5; count of bases not matched to a gene: 10. The CDR3 runs 14 residues. The CDR3 region is CAGEQGAADQPQHF. CDR3 sequence (DNA): TGTGCCGGAGAACAGGGGGCAGCGGATCAGCCCCAGCATTTT.

Turning to this clonotype: Compared with germline, one end of the junction differs, possibly owing to a read error. V is TRBV11-2 and J is TRBJ1-1; a weak D match, TRBD1 (6 bases). From germline, CDR1 is SGHAT and CDR2 FQNNGV. The CDR3 is made up of 14 amino acids. CDR3: CSSTLRGAPTEAFF. The CDR3 DNA reads as TGTTCCAGCACCCTTCGGGGGGCGCCCACTGAAGCTTTCTTT.

The CDR3 is CASSEALTGAFSYEQYF. The DNA of the CDR3 is TGTGCCAGCAGTGAAGCACTGACAGGGGCCTTCTCCTACGAGCAGTACTTC. The chain joins TRBV6-1 to TRBJ2-7, with TRBD1 identical over 8 bases. CDR3 length: 17 residues. In germline, CDR1 is MNHNS, CDR2 SASEGT. J gave up 0 bases and V 0 bases, and 7 bases lay outside the gene matches.